The 18 T cell receptor beta chains below all came from one sample that was sequenced in a study of CD8 T cells in ankylosing spondylitis. Via MiXCR, TCRdb re-called the 5' RACE reads, giving one row per CDR3 protein. The sample holds about 310,000 distinct CDR3 sequences; under 25% are singletons and the top ten take about 3.7%. The sample taken for sequencing was blood, either unsorted or a sorted T cell fraction (not recorded which). These receptors came from a female donor with ankylosing spondylitis or in good health (not recorded which).

This clonotype has only a few counts. The chain is built from TRBV24-1 and TRBJ2-1, with D possibly being TRBD2 (6 bases). CDR3 length: 12 residues. The germline gives CDR1 KGHDR, CDR2 SFDVKD. Trimming left V 10 bases short and J 3 bases short, with 9 bases between. The CDR3 DNA reads TGTGCCACTCCGCGGGACTACAATGAGCAGTTCTTC. Its translation: CATPRDYNEQFF.

The chain joins TRBV28 to TRBJ2-7; either TRBD1 or TRBD2 may fit D (5 bases each). Germline CDR1 and CDR2: MDHEN and SYDVKM. CDR3 length equals 11 residues. V was pared by 8 bases and J by 7 bases, with 12 bases between. CDR3 bases: TGTGCCAGCGGGGCTAGGGAGGAGCAGTACTTC. This codes for CASGAREEQYF.

The V and J genes are TRBV20-1 and TRBJ1-5; D may be TRBD1 (6 bases). V lost 4 bases and J lost 2, with 6 bases in between. CDR3 length: 12 residues. The germline V gene has CDR1 DFQATT and CDR2 SNEGSKA (reference sequence). CDR3 DNA sequence: TGCAGTGCTAAGGGGGGCAATCAGCCCCAGCATTTT. This gives the protein CSAKGGNQPQHF.

This clonotype was recorded a few times. The chain is built from TRBV7-2 and TRBJ2-3, with TRBD2 identical over 10 bases. J lost 6 bases, V lost 8 bases, and 14 bases had no gene match. CDR1 and CDR2 from the germline V gene are SGHTA and FQGNSA. This CDR3 has 16 residues. CDR3: CASPEVAGGPRDTQYF. The CDR3 region has the DNA TGTGCCAGCCCCGAGGTAGCGGGAGGCCCTAGGGATACGCAGTATTTT.

This clonotype was detected a few times. The chain uses TRBV20-1 and TRBJ1-2; D is perhaps TRBD1 (5 bases). Germline V lookup: CDR1 DFQATT, CDR2 SNEGSKA (reference sequence). The CDR3 covers 13 residues. The V end lost 5 bases, the J end lost 5 bases, and 15 bases lay between the germline ends. The DNA of the CDR3 is TGCAGTGCTTCCCGGGGGGAGTGTTATGGCTACACCTTC. As protein: CSASRGECYGYTF.

The V and J genes are TRBV19 and TRBJ2-1; 15 bases are shared with TRBD2. The ends lost 6 bases at V and 8 bases at J; junction bases unmatched: 8. This CDR3 spans 16 amino acids. CDR1 is LNHDA, CDR2 SQIVND, per germline (reference sequence). The CDR3 protein is CASRRTSGRADDEQFF. DNA of the CDR3: TGTGCCAGTAGACGGACTAGCGGGAGGGCCGACGATGAGCAGTTCTTC.

The genes are TRBV6-1 and TRBJ1-2; TRBD1 matches at 7 bases. The trim removed 5 bases at V and 3 bases at J, leaving 3 bases unmatched. CDR3 size: 13 residues. CDR1 is MNHNS, CDR2 SASEGT, per germline. The CDR3 DNA is TGTGCCAGCAGTCTGGGACAGCACTATGGCTACACCTTC. This encodes CASSLGQHYGYTF.

This clonotype was observed a handful of times. The rearrangement joins TRBV7-9 to TRBJ2-1; 7 bases match TRBD2. CDR3 length: 14 amino acids. CDR1 is SEHNR, CDR2 FQNEAQ, per germline (reference sequence). V was pared by 8 bases and J by 5 bases, with 9 bases of the junction left unmatched. CDR3 sequence: CASEASGRHNEQFF. The CDR3 DNA is TGTGCCAGCGAGGCTAGCGGAAGACACAATGAGCAGTTCTTC.

In this sample, this clonotype turned up many times. The chain carries TRBV20-1 and TRBJ2-3; tentative D call: TRBD1 (6 bases). V lost 7 bases and J 1 base, leaving 9 bases between the germline ends. CDR1 and CDR2 from the germline V gene are DFQATT and SNEGSKA (reference sequence). This CDR3 is 12 amino acids long. CDR3 nucleotide sequence: TGCAGTGGGACAGCGGGCACAGATACGCAGTATTTT. Its translation: CSGTAGTDTQYF.

As concerns this clonotype: Since a much larger clone is just one base distant, this may be a read error. The J gene is TRBJ2-5, the V gene TRBV9; perhaps TRBD2 as D (6 bases). Germline loops: CDR1 SGDLS, CDR2 YYNGEE. This CDR3 comprises 16 residues. The chain's CDR3 is CASSAGARVSGETLYF. CDR3 nucleotide sequence: TGTGCCAGCAGCGCCGGAGCAAGGGTGTCGGGGGAGACCCTGTACTTC.

The rearrangement uses TRBV2 and TRBJ2-3, with D possibly matching TRBD2 (6 bases). From germline, CDR1 is SNHLY and CDR2 FYNNEI. Trimming cost V 6 bases and J 6 bases, with 19 bases left between them. The CDR3 sequence is 15 residues long. In DNA, the CDR3 is TGTGCCAGCAGGGAAACCGGGACTCCCGAGGATACGCAGTATTTT. Protein: CASRETGTPEDTQYF. Full variable domain (rest looked up from reference TRBV2 and TRBJ2-3): EPEVTQTPSHQVTQMGQEVILRCVPISNHLYFYWYRQILGQKVEFLVSFYNNEISEKSEIFDDQFSVERPDGSNFTLKIRSTKLEDSAMYFCASRETGTPEDTQYFGPGTRLTVL.

The sample holds a few counts of this clonotype. The rearrangement uses TRBV18 and TRBJ1-1, with 8 bases aligning to TRBD1. The CDR3 covers 13 residues. Germline V gene lookup returns CDR1 KGHSH and CDR2 LQKENI. V lost 6 bases and J lost 7; bases outside the gene matches: 7. This CDR3 is CASSRDRLVEAFF. The CDR3 nucleotides read TGTGCCAGCTCGAGGGACAGGCTTGTTGAAGCTTTCTTT.

V usage is TRBV29-1 and J usage is TRBJ2-1, with 7 bases aligning to TRBD2. The CDR3 has 15 amino acids. Germline V gene data show CDR1 as SQVTM and CDR2 as ANQGSEA. With V trimmed by 7 bases and J by 7 bases, 16 bases remained unmatched. CDR3 amino acids: CSETREAGVVNEQFF. Here the CDR3 DNA reads TGCAGCGAGACAAGAGAGGCGGGAGTGGTAAATGAGCAGTTCTTC.

Only a few counts were recorded for this clonotype. The V call is TRBV7-3, the J call TRBJ2-1; D is unclear. Germline V gives CDR1 SGHTA, CDR2 FQGTGA. The V end lost 5 bases, the J end lost 8 bases, and 16 bases lay between the germline ends. This CDR3 region has 14 residues. The CDR3 region is CASSQTGSTHEQFF. CDR3 DNA: TGTGCCAGCAGCCAAACGGGCTCTACGCATGAGCAGTTCTTC.

This chain links TRBV12-3 or TRBV12-4 with TRBJ2-2; D gene uncertain. The ends were cut back, 2 bases at V and 8 bases at J, with 9 bases in the middle. CDR3 length: 13 residues. DNA for the CDR3: TGTGCCAGCAGTTTATCGGGTCTTGGGGAGCTGTTTTTT. Translated, it gives CASSLSGLGELFF.

The chain employs TRBV5-6 and TRBJ1-2; D is undetermined. The CDR3 spans 16 residues. Germline assignment: CDR1 SGHDT and CDR2 YYEEEE. V gave up 6 bases and J gave up 4 bases, with 22 bases separating them. The CDR3 sequence: CASNSPHDSRGYGYTF. CDR3 sequence (DNA): TGTGCCAGCAATTCCCCCCATGATTCGAGAGGCTATGGCTACACCTTC.

This clonotype was counted ten times or more. The rearrangement uses TRBV7-3 and TRBJ2-3; D gene ambiguous. The V end was cut by 3 bases, the J end by 7 bases, with 14 bases between. CDR1 is SGHTA and CDR2 is FQGTGA in the germline V gene. This CDR3 is 14 amino acids long. The CDR3, as DNA: TGTGCCAGCAGCTTTCAACCCTCCTCGAATACGCAGTATTTT. Its translation: CASSFQPSSNTQYF.

The V and J genes are TRBV12-3 or TRBV12-4 and TRBJ2-3, with 10 bases identical to TRBD1. V shed 6 bases and J 4 bases; nucleotides not matched to a gene: 4. The CDR3 spans 14 residues. CDR3 sequence (DNA): TGTGCCAGCAGAAGACAGGGGGCATCAGATACGCAGTATTTT. Translated: CASRRQGASDTQYF.